This T cell receptor (beta chain) was observed in a study of blood T cell repertoires in COVID-19. Study summary: Material from acute and convalescent COVID-19 was sourced from the United States, Italy and Spain.

The germline V gene has CDR1 SGHTA and CDR2 FQGNSA. V lost 6 bases and J 7 bases, leaving 13 bases between the germline ends. The CDR3 totals 13 residues. This table comes from immunoSEQ multiplex PCR, and its TCRdb copy is limited to in-frame clones, with some not included. The sample has 120,000 to 150,000 clones, approximately 85% seen once. This TCR came from a human donor with acute or convalescent COVID-19. The donor label of this sample is uncertain. The chain couples TRBV7-2 to TRBJ2-1, with D maybe TRBD1 (6 bases). Sequencing input: peripheral blood. The CDR3 sequence is CASSYIQGNEQFF. The DNA of the CDR3 is TGTGCCAGCAGTTATATTCAGGGGAATGAGCAGTTCTTC.